Presented here are 27 T cell receptor beta chains from one specimen sequenced in a study of T-cell reconstitution after alpha-beta-depleted transplantation in children. Preparing the TCRbeta library involved the use of unique molecular identifiers. TCRdb processed the PCR reads anew with MiXCR; each CDR3 protein has one entry. The sample yields 800,000 to 1,000,000 distinct CDR3 sequences, under 30% seen once. Sequencing was performed on PBMCs, mostly from graft donor cells, taken 360 days after TCRalphabeta/CD19-depleted stem cell transplant. The origin of the receptors is a boy under three years old who had a stem cell transplant for SCID, so the T cells may come from the graft donor.

This clonotype was picked up a small number of times. This chain uses TRBV5-1 with TRBJ2-4; D could derive from TRBD1 or TRBD2 (5 bases each). This CDR3 spans 15 amino acids. CDR1 and CDR2 from the germline V gene are SGHRS and YFSETQ. Deletions cut 4 bases from V and 9 bases from J, with 20 bases between. This chain's CDR3 is CASSPRDQWWTIQYF. The DNA of the CDR3 is TGCGCCAGCAGCCCCCGGGACCAATGGTGGACCATTCAGTACTTC.

This clonotype was picked up one time. The chain is built from TRBV5-1 and TRBJ1-5; perhaps TRBD1 as D (6 bases). The germline gives CDR1 SGHRS, CDR2 YFSETQ. This CDR3 is built from 16 residues. V was cut by 4 bases and J by 6 bases, with 20 bases left in between. The CDR3 region has the DNA TGCGCCAGCAGCCCGACTGGGGGGGGCATGGGTCAGCCCCAGCATTTT. Residues: CASSPTGGGMGQPQHF.

This clonotype was seen ten or more times. J is TRBJ2-2 and V is TRBV5-5, with TRBD2 as a possible D gene (6 bases). Germline V lookup: CDR1 SGHKS, CDR2 YYEKEE (reference sequence). The V gene lost 2 bases and the J gene lost 2 bases, with 10 bases spanning the gap. The CDR3 contains 15 residues. CDR3 bases: TGTGCCAGCAGCTTAGTCGGGGGAAACACCGGGGAGCTGTTTTTT. Its protein product is CASSLVGGNTGELFF.

This clonotype has just a few counts. The rearrangement joins TRBV27 to TRBJ1-2; 10 nucleotides line up with TRBD1. The CDR3 is 14 residues long. With 5 bases clipped from V and 8 bases from J, the junction kept 8 bases outside the gene matches. Germline V gives CDR1 MNHEY, CDR2 SMNVEV (reference sequence). The CDR3 region is CASSRRQGAEGYTF. The CDR3 region has the DNA TGTGCCAGCAGTCGCCGACAGGGGGCGGAGGGCTACACCTTC.

The genes are TRBV5-1 and TRBJ2-1, with 12 nucleotides matching TRBD2. The V segment lost 1 base and the J segment 0 bases; nucleotides outside the gene matches: 5. The CDR3 has 18 residues. The germline CDR1 and CDR2 sequences are SGHRS and YFSETQ. CDR3 protein: CASSLLPSGGASYNEQFF. CDR3 in DNA: TGCGCCAGCAGCTTGTTGCCTAGCGGGGGGGCCTCCTACAATGAGCAGTTCTTC. The full variable domain, rest sourced from reference TRBV5-1 and TRBJ2-1, is KAGVTQTPRYLIKTRGQQVTLSCSPISGHRSVSWYQQTPGQGLQFLFEYFSETQRNKGNFPGRFSGRQFSNSRSEMNVSTLELGDSALYLCASSLLPSGGASYNEQFFGPGTRLTVL.

The chain carries TRBV9 and TRBJ1-1; D ambiguous. Germline V CDR1 and CDR2: SGDLS, YYNGEE. V was cut by 0 bases and J by 3 bases, with 12 bases left in between. This CDR3 is built from 15 residues. The DNA of the CDR3 is TGTGCCAGCAGCGTAGCGGGGTTGAAGGACACTGAAGCTTTCTTT. Encoded protein: CASSVAGLKDTEAFF. The entire variable domain, with the rest obtained from reference TRBV9 and TRBJ1-1, is as follows: DSGVTQTPKHLITATGQRVTLRCSPRSGDLSVYWYQQSLDQGLQFLIQYYNGEERAKGNILERFSAQQFPDLHSELNLSSLELGDSALYFCASSVAGLKDTEAFFGQGTRLTVV.

The chain is built from TRBV7-2 and TRBJ2-5; a possible D gene is TRBD2 (5 bases). The germline V and J ends were trimmed by 1 base and 6 bases, with 15 bases remaining between them. CDR3 length equals 15 residues. Germline V gene data show CDR1 as SGHTA and CDR2 as FQGNSA. The chain's CDR3 is CASSLEIGVWKTQYF. CDR3 nucleotide sequence: TGTGCCAGCAGCTTAGAAATCGGGGTTTGGAAGACCCAGTACTTC.

This chain connects TRBV7-9 to TRBJ1-5; unclear D gene. The V end was cut by 11 bases, the J end by 3 bases, with 11 bases between. Per the germline V gene, CDR1 is SEHNR and CDR2 is FQNEAQ (reference sequence). This CDR3 contains 12 residues. CDR3 in amino acids: CALGTTNQPQHF. The DNA for the CDR3 is TGTGCCTTGGGAACGACCAATCAGCCCCAGCATTTT.

A word on this clonotype: Germline and junction disagree at one end, which may indicate a read error. The chain recombines TRBV29-1 with TRBJ2-6; D assignment may be TRBD1 or TRBD2 (5 bases each). CDR3 length: 15 amino acids. Germline assignment: CDR1 SQVTM and CDR2 ANQGSEA. The CDR3 loop is CSVVGVSSGTNVLTF. The DNA for the CDR3 is TGCAGCGTTGTGGGGGTCAGCTCTGGGACCAACGTCCTGACTTTC.

The chain employs TRBV12-3 or TRBV12-4 and TRBJ2-3; 10 bases map to TRBD2. CDR3 length: 18 residues. The J segment lost 0 bases and the V segment lost 6 bases, leaving 12 bases of the junction unmatched. DNA for the CDR3: TGTGCCAGCAGACATCAGCGGGGGGGCCGATCTAGCACAGATACGCAGTATTTT. Residues: CASRHQRGGRSSTDTQYF.

This clonotype was counted only a few times. V and J are TRBV20-1 and TRBJ2-5, with D unresolved. CDR3 length: 11 residues. Trimming cost V 6 bases and J 2 bases, with 7 bases left between them. Germline CDR1 reads DFQATT; CDR2 reads SNEGSKA (reference sequence). In DNA, the CDR3 is TGCAGTGCGACACAGCAAGAGACCCAGTACTTC. Translated: CSATQQETQYF.

The chain recombines TRBV4-1 with TRBJ2-7; no reliable D call. CDR1 and CDR2 (germline): MGHRA, YSYEKL. V was pared by 1 base and J by 6 bases, with 10 bases between. The CDR3 has 13 amino acids. Here the CDR3 reads CASSQGTDFEQYF. CDR3 coding DNA: TGCGCCAGCAGCCAAGGCACAGACTTCGAGCAGTACTTC.

The chain combines TRBV27 with TRBJ2-7; possibly TRBD1 for D (6 bases). The germline V and J ends were trimmed by 2 bases and 3 bases, with 26 bases remaining between them. In germline, CDR1 is MNHEY, CDR2 SMNVEV (reference sequence). The CDR3 extends over 19 amino acids. The CDR3 sequence is CASSLAPPPRARGSYEQYF. DNA of the CDR3: TGTGCCAGCAGTTTAGCCCCCCCTCCTCGGGCTAGGGGGAGCTACGAGCAGTACTTC.

This chain uses TRBV29-1 with TRBJ2-1; D is perhaps TRBD2 (6 bases). CDR3 length: 16 amino acids. Trimming removed 4 bases from V and 8 bases from J, with 24 bases in between. CDR1 SQVTM and CDR2 ANQGSEA come from the germline V gene. The CDR3 loop reads CSVVPSRGVVKDEQFF. The CDR3 DNA sequence: TGCAGCGTTGTCCCCTCGCGGGGTGTGGTGAAGGATGAGCAGTTCTTC.

The J gene is TRBJ2-7, the V gene TRBV7-2, with D tentatively TRBD2 (6 bases). The CDR3 is 13 amino acids. The V end lost 7 bases, the J end lost 1 base, and 11 bases lay between the germline ends. Germline V gene data show CDR1 as SGHTA and CDR2 as FQGNSA. The CDR3 region has the DNA TGTGCCAGCACCAATGGACTATCCTACGAGCAGTACTTC. Amino acids: CASTNGLSYEQYF.

This clonotype was seen a handful of times. The CDR3 nucleotides are TGTGCCAGCAGCGTAGAGGCAGGGTCCTACAATGAGCAGTTCTTC. This codes for CASSVEAGSYNEQFF. The chain is built from TRBV9 and TRBJ2-1; possible D gene TRBD1, 5 bases. Germline CDR1 SGDLS, CDR2 YYNGEE. This CDR3 comprises 15 residues. Trimming took off 0 bases at V and 1 base at J, with 8 bases between the two ends.

The V and J genes are TRBV6-5 and TRBJ1-6, with 7 bases matching TRBD1. Germline CDR1 and CDR2: MNHEY and SVGAGI. The CDR3 consists of 12 residues. V shed 8 bases and J 9 bases; nucleotides not matched to a gene: 4. The CDR3 DNA sequence: TGTGCCAGCGCTAGGGGGCCTTCACCCCTCCACTTT. This codes for CASARGPSPLHF.

The V call is TRBV3-1, the J call TRBJ1-1; TRBD1 matches 8 bases. V lost 1 base to trimming and J lost 6 bases; unmatched junction nucleotides: 7. Per the germline V gene, CDR1 is LGHDT and CDR2 is YNNKEL (reference sequence). There are 15 residues in the CDR3. CDR3 nucleotides: TGTGCCAGCAGCCAAGTTGACAGGGGAGGCTCTGAAGCTTTCTTT. Translating gives CASSQVDRGGSEAFF.

The CDR3: CAIRLTDTQYF. The CDR3 coding sequence is TGTGCCATCAGGTTGACAGATACGCAGTATTTT. The chain employs TRBV10-3 and TRBJ2-3; D ambiguous. The CDR3 has 11 amino acids. Germline V gene sequence: CDR1 ENHRY, CDR2 SYGVKD. V lost 6 bases to trimming and J lost 3 bases, with 4 bases between them.

A single count supports this clonotype. This chain links TRBV7-2 with TRBJ1-1; 7 positions agree with TRBD1. J was trimmed by 2 bases and V by 5 bases; bases with no gene match: 11. CDR1 and CDR2 from the germline V gene are SGHTA and FQGNSA. This CDR3 region has 16 residues. The CDR3 loop is CASSPQGPQLNTEAFF. CDR3 DNA: TGTGCCAGCAGCCCACAGGGGCCCCAACTAAACACTGAAGCTTTCTTT.

The chain uses TRBV10-3 and TRBJ2-3; 7 bases agree with TRBD2. The length of the CDR3 is 17 residues. In germline, CDR1 is ENHRY, CDR2 SYGVKD. V gave up 0 bases and J gave up 5 bases; unmatched junction bases: 11. CDR3: CAISESSGRGNQDTQYF. The CDR3 nucleotides are TGTGCCATCAGTGAGTCGAGTGGGAGGGGAAATCAAGATACGCAGTATTTT.

V and J are TRBV7-9 and TRBJ2-1; D not resolved. The CDR3 is 12 amino acids. The germline CDR1 and CDR2 sequences are SEHNR and FQNEAQ (reference sequence). Trimming shortened V by 5 bases and J by 8 bases, and 10 bases separated the two germline ends. CDR3 loop: CASSASSDEQFF. CDR3 nucleotide sequence: TGTGCCAGCAGCGCTTCGTCCGATGAGCAGTTCTTC.

This clonotype has a handful of counts. The chain combines TRBV10-3 with TRBJ2-7, with TRBD1 as a possible D gene (6 bases). The V end was cut by 8 bases, the J end by 2 bases, with 7 bases between. Germline values: CDR1 ENHRY, CDR2 SYGVKD. The CDR3 consists of 11 residues. The CDR3 DNA is TGTGCCATCCGGGACACCTACGAGCAGTACTTC. This encodes CAIRDTYEQYF.

This clonotype turned up a few times. The rearrangement joins TRBV10-3 to TRBJ2-5, with D unresolved. V was pared by 0 bases and J by 2 bases, with 19 bases between. The CDR3 loop spans 18 amino acids. From germline, CDR1 is ENHRY and CDR2 SYGVKD. The chain's CDR3 is CAISESNPHYPWQETQYF. The CDR3 DNA sequence: TGTGCCATCAGTGAGTCGAATCCTCACTACCCGTGGCAAGAGACCCAGTACTTC.

The gene calls are TRBV4-3 and TRBJ2-3; D not certain. This CDR3 comprises 15 residues. V lost 1 base to trimming and J lost 2 bases, with 10 bases between them. Germline CDR1 is LGHNA and CDR2 is YSLEER. CDR3 DNA sequence: TGCGCCAGCAGCCAAGGGTGGGCTTCCACAGATACGCAGTATTTT. Translated: CASSQGWASTDTQYF.

This clonotype has more than one count but fewer than ten. The chain couples TRBV7-6 to TRBJ2-5, with 7 bases lining up with TRBD2. The CDR3 covers 15 residues. V lost 3 bases to trimming and J lost 6 bases; unmatched junction nucleotides: 10. Germline V gene sequence: CDR1 SGHVS, CDR2 FNYEAQ. The CDR3, as DNA: TGTGCCAGCAGCTTGGATCACGGGAGGTTAAAGACCCAGTACTTC. This encodes CASSLDHGRLKTQYF.

This clonotype was detected a few times. The chain uses TRBV12-3 or TRBV12-4 and TRBJ2-7; D unclear. The CDR3 totals 14 residues. Deletions cut 5 bases from V and 6 bases from J, with 17 bases between. In DNA form, the CDR3 reads TGTGCCAGCAGTCCTCCCTTCCGTTTGAGCGAGCAGTACTTC. Its protein is CASSPPFRLSEQYF.